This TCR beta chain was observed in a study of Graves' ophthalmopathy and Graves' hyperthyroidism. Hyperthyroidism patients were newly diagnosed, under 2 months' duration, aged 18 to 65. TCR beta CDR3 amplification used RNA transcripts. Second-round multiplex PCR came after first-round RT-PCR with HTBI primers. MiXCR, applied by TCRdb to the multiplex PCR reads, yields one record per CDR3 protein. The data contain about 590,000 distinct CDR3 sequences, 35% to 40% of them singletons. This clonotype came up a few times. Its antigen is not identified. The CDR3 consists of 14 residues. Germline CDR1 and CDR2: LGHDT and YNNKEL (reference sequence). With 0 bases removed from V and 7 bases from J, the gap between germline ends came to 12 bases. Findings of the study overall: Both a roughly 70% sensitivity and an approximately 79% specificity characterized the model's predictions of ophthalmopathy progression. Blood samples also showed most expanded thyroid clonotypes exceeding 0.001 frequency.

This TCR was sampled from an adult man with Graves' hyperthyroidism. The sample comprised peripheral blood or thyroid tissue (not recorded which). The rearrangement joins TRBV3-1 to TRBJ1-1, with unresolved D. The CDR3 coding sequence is TGTGCCAGCAGCCAAGACACCGGTAACCGTGAAGCTTTCTTT. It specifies CASSQDTGNREAFF.